A single T cell receptor beta chain is shown here with its context. Germline CDR1 reads SGHTA; CDR2 reads FQGNSA. The CDR3 totals 13 residues. Trimming took 5 bases from V and 10 from J; bases not matched to a gene: 9. The sample comes from a study of cytomegalovirus exposure and HLA in healthy donors. In the PCR, 60 Vbeta and 13 Jbeta primers were used. Here immunoSEQ multiplex PCR was the method, and the copy in TCRdb shows in-frame clones only, minus some. This sample's table has approximately 140,000 clones. Sequencing was carried out using PBMCs. The chain uses TRBV7-2 and TRBJ1-1, with TRBD1 identical over 8 bases. The clonotype originates from a man aged 35 to 55 in good health and CMV-seronegative. DNA of the CDR3: TGTGCCAGCAGCCCAGGACAGGGTCGTGGAGCTTTCTTT. Amino acids: CASSPGQGRGAFF.